This T cell receptor beta chain was profiled in a study of blood T cells in healthy people across ages. Through a sample-barcoded 5' primer and a J-beta primer mix, a second PCR was run for roughly 6 to 11 cycles. Each CDR3 protein is one row after TCRdb ran MiXCR on the 5' RACE reads. The repertoire consists of hundreds of thousands of distinct CDR3 sequences, with around 32% occurring once and the leading ten covering approximately 15%. Germline CDR1 reads MGHRA; CDR2 reads YSYEKL. The CDR3 sequence is 14 residues long. Trimming stripped 8 bases from V and 0 bases from J, with 10 bases between. The receptor was derived from a woman at least 80 years old in good health. The V and J genes are TRBV4-1 and TRBJ2-2; TRBD2 might be the D (6 bases). Source material: blood. In DNA form, the CDR3 reads TGCGCCAGCGGACCGGGAGCGAACACCGGGGAGCTGTTTTTT. It codes for CASGPGANTGELFF.